One and the same sample provided the 25 T cell receptor beta chains below, sequenced in a study of PD-L1 blockade in urothelial cancer. Method: immunoSEQ multiplex PCR; TCRdb's copy keeps in-frame clones and lacks some. The sample holds 50,000 to 60,000 clones; roughly 86% are singletons and the top ten take 2.9%. The sample in question was PBMCs, obtained around atezolizumab (anti-PD-L1) treatment. These receptors originate from a man aged 45 to 65 with urothelial cancer.

The chain is built from TRBV5-1 and TRBJ2-3; D is perhaps TRBD1 (6 bases). Germline V gene sequence: CDR1 SGHRS, CDR2 YFSETQ. V dropped 6 bases and J dropped 3 bases, with 14 bases sitting between them. The CDR3 is 14 amino acids. CDR3 loop: CASNGGDSTDTQYF. CDR3 DNA: TGCGCCAGCAATGGGGGCGATAGTACAGATACGCAGTATTTT.

V gene TRBV9 combines with J gene TRBJ2-1; D remains unclear. This CDR3 contains 15 residues. Germline loops: CDR1 SGDLS, CDR2 YYNGEE. Trimming removed 3 bases at V and 5 bases at J, with 15 bases between. The CDR3 loop is CASSASSRFDNEQFF. Here the CDR3 DNA reads TGTGCCAGCAGCGCCTCCTCGCGGTTTGACAATGAGCAGTTCTTC.

Turning to this clone: One junction end does not reproduce the germline sequence, and a read error may be involved. The chain carries TRBV7-6 and TRBJ2-1; the D is unclear. The V gene's germline CDR1 is SGHVS and CDR2 FNYEAQ. This CDR3 has 11 residues. CDR3 sequence: CASSSDNEQFF. The CDR3 DNA follows: TGTGCCAGCAGCTCCGACAATGAGCAGTTCTTC.

The chain carries TRBV5-1 and TRBJ2-1; weak D call: TRBD2 (6 bases). The CDR3 extends over 14 amino acids. V was trimmed by 0 bases and J by 8 bases, leaving 12 bases between them. Per the germline V gene, CDR1 is SGHRS and CDR2 is YFSETQ. For the CDR3, the DNA is TGCGCCAGCAGCTTGGCCGGGGGACCGGATGAGCAGTTCTTC. Encoded protein: CASSLAGGPDEQFF.

This clone was observed a few times. The chain recombines TRBV28 with TRBJ1-6; D not certain. CDR1 and CDR2 from the germline V gene are MDHEN and SYDVKM. This CDR3 has 13 residues. The germline V and J ends were trimmed by 6 bases and 10 bases, with 13 bases remaining between them. CDR3 residues: CASRVGGESPLHF. DNA for the CDR3: TGTGCCAGCAGGGTAGGCGGGGAGTCACCCCTCCACTTT.

The chain has TRBV4-2 and TRBJ1-4, with D tentatively TRBD1 (5 bases). Per the germline V gene, CDR1 is LGHNA and CDR2 is YNFKEQ. CDR3 length: 17 amino acids. V was clipped by 1 base and J by 1 base, with 13 bases between them. CDR3 DNA sequence: TGTGCCAGCAGCCAAGTTTGGGGCCGGCTAACTAATGAAAAACTGTTTTTT. Translating it yields CASSQVWGRLTNEKLFF.

This rearrangement joins TRBV18 to TRBJ2-7; 11 bases fit TRBD1. Germline lookup yields CDR1 KGHSH and CDR2 LQKENI. J was trimmed by 2 bases and V by 4 bases; bases with no gene match: 4. There are 15 residues in the CDR3. The CDR3 DNA reads as TGTGCCAGCTCACAACCGGGACAGGGGGCCTACGAGCAGTACTTC. Translating it yields CASSQPGQGAYEQYF.

The V call is TRBV6-1, the J call TRBJ2-1, with D possibly being TRBD2 (5 bases). Per germline, CDR1 MNHNS and CDR2 SASEGT. V was shortened by 0 bases and J by 8 bases, with 11 bases between the two germline ends. The CDR3 covers 14 residues. Here the CDR3 DNA reads TGTGCCAGCAGTGAAGCGCCGGGGATACATGAGCAGTTCTTC. Residues: CASSEAPGIHEQFF.

J is TRBJ1-2 and V is TRBV7-9; TRBD1 matches 7 bases. Per the germline V gene, CDR1 is SEHNR and CDR2 is FQNEAQ (reference sequence). The CDR3 runs 15 residues. V was pared by 5 bases and J by 5 bases, with 11 bases of the junction left unmatched. CDR3 DNA sequence: TGTGCCAGCAGCCCGCCCGCGGGACAGATGTATGGCTACACCTTC. It encodes CASSPPAGQMYGYTF.

This clone was counted once. Distinct nucleotide sequences in the sample also encode this CDR3. The V gene is TRBV5-1, the J gene TRBJ2-3; TRBD2 matches 9 bases. The germline gives CDR1 SGHRS, CDR2 YFSETQ. Unmatched junction bases numbered 3, after V lost 0 bases and J lost 4 bases. CDR3 size: 15 residues. CDR3 DNA sequence: TGCGCCAGCAGCTTGGCAGCGGGAGGTTCAGATACGCAGTATTTT. Translation: CASSLAAGGSDTQYF.

The V and J genes are TRBV7-9 and TRBJ2-2, with D possibly matching TRBD2 (5 bases). V lost 5 bases, J lost 9 bases, and 7 bases lay in between. This CDR3 has 11 amino acids. Germline V lookup: CDR1 SEHNR, CDR2 FQNEAQ (reference sequence). CDR3 in amino acids: CASSPGRELFF. CDR3 DNA: TGTGCCAGCAGCCCGGGGAGGGAGCTGTTTTTT.

V usage is TRBV9 and J usage is TRBJ2-5, with 7 bases aligning to TRBD1. The CDR3 extends over 14 amino acids. After removal of 4 bases from V and 3 bases from J, the junction contained 6 bases not matched to a gene. Germline-derived CDR1 and CDR2 are SGDLS and YYNGEE. CDR3 coding DNA: TGTGCCAGCAGCATGACAGGGTTCGAAGAGACCCAGTACTTC. This codes for CASSMTGFEETQYF.

The chain joins TRBV9 to TRBJ2-5; D not resolved. The V gene's germline CDR1 is SGDLS and CDR2 YYNGEE. V was trimmed by 0 bases and J by 1 base, leaving 4 bases between them. The CDR3 totals 13 residues. Here the CDR3 reads CASSVAPQETQYF. CDR3 sequence (DNA): TGTGCCAGCAGCGTAGCTCCCCAAGAGACCCAGTACTTC.

V and J are TRBV18 and TRBJ1-5; possibly TRBD1 for D (5 bases). Germline V gives CDR1 KGHSH, CDR2 LQKENI. V was pared by 6 bases and J by 4 bases, with 13 bases between. The CDR3 has 14 amino acids. CDR3 bases: TGTGCCAGCTCCCTAGACAGAGTTAATCAGCCCCAGCATTTT. Translated, it gives CASSLDRVNQPQHF.

The rearrangement uses TRBV9 and TRBJ1-6; TRBD1 matches 9 bases. V lost 4 bases and J lost 7; bases outside the gene matches: 9. Germline CDR1 SGDLS, CDR2 YYNGEE. This CDR3 region has 16 residues. As DNA, the CDR3 is TGTGCCAGCAGCACCCACCGGGACAGGGCAAATTCACCCCTCCACTTT. Its translation is CASSTHRDRANSPLHF.

The chain combines TRBV6-1 with TRBJ1-5, with D maybe TRBD1 (5 bases). With 1 base removed from V and 0 bases from J, the gap between germline ends came to 13 bases. The CDR3 totals 17 residues. CDR1 and CDR2 (germline): MNHNS, SASEGT. The CDR3 region has the DNA TGTGCCAGCAGTGAAGAAAGGGGCGCCTATAGCAATCAGCCCCAGCATTTT. Translating it yields CASSEERGAYSNQPQHF.

The V gene is TRBV6-5, the J gene TRBJ2-1; D is ambiguous. The germline gives CDR1 MNHEY, CDR2 SVGAGI. The CDR3 runs 12 residues. Trimming left V 1 base short and J 6 bases short, with 4 bases between. The CDR3 DNA reads TGTGCCAGCAGTTACTACGGCAATGAGCAGTTCTTC. As protein: CASSYYGNEQFF.

The chain has TRBV11-2 and TRBJ2-7, with 11 bases identical to TRBD1. CDR3 size: 15 residues. V shed 5 bases and J 6 bases; nucleotides not matched to a gene: 9. From germline, CDR1 is SGHAT and CDR2 FQNNGV. The DNA for the CDR3 is TGTGCCAGCAGCGGCGGGACAGGGGGTGTTCGCGAGCAGTACTTC. Its translation: CASSGGTGGVREQYF.

DNA for the CDR3: TGTGCCAGCAGCGTCGGGAGAGCGGGGAAAGAGACCCAGTACTTC. Its protein product is CASSVGRAGKETQYF. The rearrangement joins TRBV9 to TRBJ2-5, with 7 bases aligning to TRBD2. V shed 2 bases, J shed 3 bases, and the junction held 7 bases outside the gene matches. From germline, CDR1 is SGDLS and CDR2 YYNGEE. The CDR3 runs 15 residues.

The V call is TRBV29-1, the J call TRBJ2-3; D gene ambiguous. The germline V gene has CDR1 SQVTM and CDR2 ANQGSEA. The CDR3 runs to 12 residues. The V and J ends lost 4 bases and 1 base respectively, with 6 bases between them. This CDR3 reads CSVGLGTDTQYF. In nucleotides, the CDR3 is TGCAGCGTTGGGCTCGGCACAGATACGCAGTATTTT.

The gene calls are TRBV30 and TRBJ1-6, with no clear D. V shed 5 bases and J shed 10 bases, with 18 bases lying between them. Germline CDR1 is GTSNPN and CDR2 is SVGIG (reference sequence). This CDR3 has 14 residues. The CDR3 loop reads CAWCLRAVGSPLHF. The CDR3 DNA reads TGTGCCTGGTGTCTGAGGGCAGTTGGATCACCCCTCCACTTT.

V is TRBV6-5 and J is TRBJ2-3, with TRBD2 identical over 8 bases. There are 16 residues in the CDR3. V was clipped by 4 bases and J by 3 bases; unmatched bases: 9. CDR1 MNHEY and CDR2 SVGAGI come from the germline V gene. Here the CDR3 reads CASSFTSGLNTDTQYF. CDR3 DNA: TGTGCCAGCAGTTTTACTAGCGGCTTGAATACAGATACGCAGTATTTT.

The chain recombines TRBV5-1 with TRBJ2-1; 12 nucleotides agree with TRBD2. V lost 4 bases, J lost 7 bases, and 9 bases stayed unmatched. The CDR3 contains 16 residues. Per germline, CDR1 SGHRS and CDR2 YFSETQ. This CDR3 is CASSLRTSGIGNEQFF. Here the CDR3 DNA reads TGCGCCAGCAGCCTAAGGACTAGCGGGATAGGTAATGAGCAGTTCTTC.

The chain combines TRBV18 with TRBJ2-2; a possible D gene is TRBD2 (5 bases). The ends were cut back, 2 bases at V and 5 bases at J, with 15 bases in the middle. The CDR3 has 16 residues. Germline V gene data show CDR1 as KGHSH and CDR2 as LQKENI. The CDR3 region has the DNA TGTGCCAGCTCACCAACTAGGGTATTGAAAACCGGGGAGCTGTTTTTT. Translation gives CASSPTRVLKTGELFF.

The V call is TRBV10-3, the J call TRBJ2-2; D is uncertain. V shed 6 bases and J shed 5 bases, with 16 bases lying between them. Germline V CDR1 and CDR2: ENHRY, SYGVKD. The CDR3 consists of 15 residues. CDR3 in amino acids: CAIRQNNQVTGELFF. The CDR3 DNA follows: TGTGCCATCAGGCAGAATAATCAGGTGACCGGGGAGCTGTTTTTT.